This T cell receptor (beta chain) is from a study of beta chain features in type 1 diabetes. Overall study context: Across all samples, roughly 98,000,000 sorted cells were examined.

Every bit of the isolated RNA underwent reverse transcription, so sequencing read expressed TCRB transcripts. Each sample of naive, central memory or regulatory T cells had, on average, around 3.5 million reads. Using immunoSEQ multiplex PCR, the repertoire was profiled, and TCRdb retains in-frame clones only, with some absent. The sample carries roughly 450,000 clones, about 14% recorded once. V was shortened by 4 bases and J by 0 bases, with 22 bases between the two germline ends. The CDR3 has 18 residues. Germline assignment: CDR1 MDHEN and CDR2 SYDVKM. With respect to this clone: Its cognate antigen is unknown.

Study-wide points: There was a moderate but significant shortening of TCRB CDR3s in all four CD4+ subsets of Type 1 diabetes patients.

Over 95% purity was reached by all sorted populations. The sample taken for sequencing was naive CD4+ T cells from blood. The rearrangement uses TRBV28 and TRBJ2-7; D gene ambiguous. This TCR was sampled from a man aged 25 to 45 in good health. CDR3 DNA: TGTGCCAGCAGTTCACTGCTCTCCCACGACTTCAGCTCCTACGAGCAGTACGTC. Its translation: CASSSLLSHDFSSYEQYV.